These 28 T cell receptor beta chains were sequenced from one sample in a study of T cells in Graves' hyperthyroidism and ophthalmopathy. RNA transcripts gave rise to amplified TCR beta CDR3 regions. First-round RT-PCR targeting the TCR CDR3 was performed with the HTBI primer set. TCRdb recomputed calls from the multiplex PCR reads with MiXCR, one row per CDR3 protein. Here the sample spans about 500,000 distinct CDR3 sequences, about 16% being singletons. Sequencing was carried out using blood. All receptors derive from a young woman with Graves' ophthalmopathy.

The chain links TRBV6-5 to TRBJ1-2, with D uncertain. With 6 bases removed from V and 5 bases from J, the gap between germline ends came to 19 bases. This CDR3 contains 15 residues. Germline V gives CDR1 MNHEY, CDR2 SVGAGI. CDR3 region: CASSSTTRISYGYTF. DNA of the CDR3: TGTGCCAGCAGCTCTACGACAAGAATATCGTATGGCTACACCTTC.

This clonotype appeared many times. This rearrangement joins TRBV30 to TRBJ2-7; TRBD2 matches at 8 bases. The CDR3 is made up of 14 amino acids. CDR1 and CDR2 from the germline V gene are GTSNPN and SVGIG (reference sequence). The trim removed 0 bases at V and 1 base at J, leaving 2 bases unmatched. This CDR3 is CAWSVSGGSYEQYF. As DNA, the CDR3 is TGTGCCTGGAGTGTATCGGGAGGGTCCTACGAGCAGTACTTC.

This clonotype was counted many times. V gene TRBV2 combines with J gene TRBJ2-3, with D hard to call. Germline loops: CDR1 SNHLY, CDR2 FYNNEI. V shed 7 bases and J shed 5 bases, with 10 bases lying between them. The CDR3 totals 12 residues. The CDR3 loop is CASTTTRDTQYF. The CDR3 region has the DNA TGTGCCAGCACCACCACAAGAGATACGCAGTATTTT.

This clonotype came up a few times. The chain employs TRBV7-9 and TRBJ1-1; perhaps TRBD1 as D (5 bases). V lost 7 bases, J lost 0 bases, and 12 bases lay in between. CDR3 length equals 14 residues. Germline V gene sequence: CDR1 SEHNR, CDR2 FQNEAQ (reference sequence). The CDR3 coding sequence is TGTGCCAGCATTCAGGGAGCTCTGAACACTGAAGCTTTCTTT. Its translation is CASIQGALNTEAFF.

The sample holds a few counts of this clonotype. In nucleotides, the CDR3 is TGTGCCACCAGCAGAGATATAGTTAACACTGAAGCTTTCTTT. This sequence encodes CATSRDIVNTEAFF. The chain uses TRBV15 and TRBJ1-1; D unclear. The ends were cut back, 0 bases at V and 2 bases at J, with 7 bases in the middle. CDR1 LNHNV and CDR2 YYDKDF come from the germline V gene (reference sequence). CDR3 length: 14 amino acids.

The genes are TRBV5-6 and TRBJ1-1, with no clear D. CDR1 is SGHDT and CDR2 is YYEEEE in the germline V gene. CDR3 length: 13 residues. V shed 0 bases and J shed 8 bases, with 11 bases lying between them. In nucleotides, the CDR3 is TGTGCCAGCAGCTTGGGAAGTGCCTACGAAGCTTTCTTT. Translated, it gives CASSLGSAYEAFF.

At least ten counts were recorded for this clonotype. The V gene is TRBV3-1, the J gene TRBJ2-1; TRBD2 agrees at 8 bases. Germline CDR1 LGHDT, CDR2 YNNKEL (reference sequence). CDR3 size: 16 residues. V dropped 4 bases and J dropped 6; count of bases not matched to a gene: 11. The CDR3 DNA reads TGTGCCAGCAGCCGGCCGGGACTAGAGGGATTCAATGAGCAGTTCTTC. Its protein is CASSRPGLEGFNEQFF.

Concerning this clonotype: A much larger clone lies a single base off, so this may be a read error. The rearrangement links TRBV30 to TRBJ2-1; TRBD1 matches at 12 bases. There are 14 residues in the CDR3. Germline V gene lookup returns CDR1 GTSNPN and CDR2 SVGIG (reference sequence). V was clipped by 2 bases and J by 8 bases; unmatched bases: 4. This CDR3 reads CAWSSGQGADEQFF. The CDR3 nucleotides are TGTGCCTGGAGTTCGGGACAGGGGGCTGATGAGCAGTTCTTC.

Ten or more counts support this clonotype. The rearrangement uses TRBV2 and TRBJ2-3, with 9 nucleotides matching TRBD1. The V gene's germline CDR1 is SNHLY and CDR2 FYNNEI. This CDR3 is built from 15 residues. V was clipped by 5 bases and J by 5 bases; unmatched bases: 8. The CDR3 sequence: CASSLQGAMLDTQYF. DNA for the CDR3: TGTGCCAGCAGTTTACAGGGGGCAATGTTAGATACGCAGTATTTT.

This clonotype has at least ten counts. The rearrangement joins TRBV27 to TRBJ2-3; 12 nucleotides agree with TRBD2. The V and J ends lost 5 bases and 4 bases, in that order; junction bases with no gene match: 4. Looked up from germline, CDR1 is MNHEY and CDR2 is SMNVEV (reference sequence). CDR3 length equals 15 residues. The CDR3 DNA reads as TGTGCCAGCAGTCCGACTAGCGGGAGATCAGATACGCAGTATTTT. Residues: CASSPTSGRSDTQYF.

The sample holds many counts of this clonotype. J is TRBJ2-7 and V is TRBV6-2 or TRBV6-3, with 10 bases aligning to TRBD2. V dropped 2 bases and J dropped 2; count of bases not matched to a gene: 9. Germline CDR1 reads MNHEY; CDR2 reads SVGEGT. The CDR3 runs to 17 residues. The DNA of the CDR3 is TGTGCCAGCAGTTACCGGGTCGGACTAGCGGCAACCTACGAGCAGTACTTC. As protein: CASSYRVGLAATYEQYF.

Ten or more counts support this clonotype. V and J are TRBV11-2 and TRBJ1-3; D unresolved. V was pared by 5 bases and J by 9 bases, with 14 bases between. Per germline, CDR1 SGHAT and CDR2 FQNNGV. CDR3 length: 13 residues. CDR3 protein: CASSREASGTIYF. Here the CDR3 DNA reads TGTGCCAGCAGCCGTGAGGCGTCCGGCACCATATATTTT.

The chain is built from TRBV6-1 and TRBJ1-1, with D uncertain. Between the trimmed V and J ends, which lost 6 bases and 0 bases, there was a span of 8 bases. Germline lookup yields CDR1 MNHNS and CDR2 SASEGT. CDR3 length: 13 residues. CDR3 sequence: CASSPKVNTEAFF. DNA of the CDR3: TGTGCCAGCAGCCCTAAGGTGAACACTGAAGCTTTCTTT.

Many counts were recorded for this clonotype. The J gene is TRBJ1-2, the V gene TRBV4-1, with D possibly matching TRBD1 (5 bases). Germline V gives CDR1 MGHRA, CDR2 YSYEKL. The CDR3 has 14 residues. V was trimmed by 1 base and J by 3 bases, leaving 9 bases between them. In DNA, the CDR3 is TGCGCCAGCAGCCAAGCGCCGACAGACTATGGCTACACCTTC. This codes for CASSQAPTDYGYTF.

The gene calls are TRBV3-1 and TRBJ2-1; the D gene is possibly TRBD1 (6 bases). Germline V gene sequence: CDR1 LGHDT, CDR2 YNNKEL (reference sequence). V lost 3 bases to trimming and J lost 7 bases, with 10 bases between them. The CDR3 loop spans 13 amino acids. CDR3 bases: TGTGCCAGCAGCCATCCAGGGGCAAATGAGCAGTTCTTC. It specifies CASSHPGANEQFF.

This clonotype was counted a few times. The chain employs TRBV6-5 and TRBJ2-7; no clear D gene. The germline V and J ends were trimmed by 3 bases and 6 bases, with 18 bases remaining between them. The germline V gene encodes CDR1 MNHEY and CDR2 SVGAGI. The CDR3 length is 15 residues. The CDR3 nucleotides are TGTGCCAGCAGTTATGGGCCGTTAGAATTTCGCGAGCAGTACTTC. This gives the protein CASSYGPLEFREQYF.

This sequence joins TRBV27 and TRBJ2-1; no definite D call. The V gene lost 9 bases and the J gene lost 6 bases, with 15 bases spanning the gap. CDR1 and CDR2 from the germline V gene are MNHEY and SMNVEV (reference sequence). There are 13 residues in the CDR3. The CDR3 is CARPCDWTNEQFF. In DNA, the CDR3 is TGTGCCAGACCGTGCGACTGGACCAATGAGCAGTTCTTC.

The V call is TRBV7-9, the J call TRBJ2-7; D call uncertain. Germline V gene data show CDR1 as SEHNR and CDR2 as FQNEAQ (reference sequence). V gave up 0 bases and J gave up 7 bases, with 13 bases separating them. CDR3 size: 14 residues. The CDR3 sequence is CASSLAHHLSEQYF. The CDR3 DNA is TGTGCCAGCAGCTTAGCTCATCATCTCTCGGAGCAGTACTTC.

This clonotype was counted a few times. The chain combines TRBV5-8 with TRBJ2-5; D not resolved. CDR3 length: 15 residues. The V end lost 0 bases, the J end lost 0 bases, and 9 bases lay between the germline ends. Germline V gene data show CDR1 as SGHTS and CDR2 as YDEGEE. CDR3 in amino acids: CASSLVRTNQETQYF. The CDR3, as DNA: TGTGCCAGCAGCTTGGTTCGTACCAACCAAGAGACCCAGTACTTC.

The V gene is TRBV19, the J gene TRBJ2-1, with D unclear. CDR3 length: 13 amino acids. The ends were cut back, 10 bases at V and 0 bases at J, with 10 bases in the middle. Germline CDR1 is LNHDA and CDR2 is SQIVND (reference sequence). CDR3 in amino acids: CATGPSSYNEQFF. Written as DNA, the CDR3 is TGTGCCACTGGACCTAGCTCCTACAATGAGCAGTTCTTC.

This clonotype showed up many times. The chain carries TRBV20-1 and TRBJ2-1; 9 bases agree with TRBD1. The V gene end was trimmed by 4 bases and the J gene end by 6 bases; junction bases not matched to a gene: 4. Germline CDR1 DFQATT, CDR2 SNEGSKA (reference sequence). This CDR3 is built from 13 residues. The CDR3 nucleotides read TGCAGTGCTACGGGACAGGGTCCCAATGAGCAGTTCTTC. Translation gives CSATGQGPNEQFF.

As for this clonotype: A read error is possible here, since a much larger clone lies one base away. The CDR3 coding sequence is TGTGCCACCAGCAAGGACACCTACTACGAGCAGTGCTTC. It yields the protein CATSKDTYYEQCF. The chain employs TRBV15 and TRBJ2-1; D may be TRBD1 (5 bases). CDR1 and CDR2 from the germline V gene are LNHNV and YYDKDF (reference sequence). The CDR3 is 13 amino acids.

About this clonotype itself: This clone may be a read error of a much larger clone one base away. J is TRBJ1-5 and V is TRBV30, with D maybe TRBD1 (5 bases). The germline gives CDR1 GTSNPN, CDR2 SVGIG (reference sequence). This CDR3 has 16 residues. V was pared by 5 bases and J by 4 bases, with 21 bases between. This CDR3 reads CAWGGGNGLPNQPQHF. DNA for the CDR3: TGTGCCTGGGGGGGGGGGAACGGACTGCCTAATCAGCCCCAGCATTTT.

The genes are TRBV6-2 or TRBV6-3 and TRBJ2-1; D might be TRBD2 (6 bases). With 7 bases removed from V and 6 bases from J, the gap between germline ends came to 16 bases. This CDR3 comprises 14 residues. Germline CDR1 and CDR2: MNHEY and SVGEGT. In DNA form, the CDR3 reads TGTGCCAGCACCGACCCGGGACTCCGCAATGAGCAGTTCTTC. Translating it yields CASTDPGLRNEQFF.

On this clonotype: A single base separates this from a much larger clone, so it may be a read error. The chain is built from TRBV5-5 and TRBJ2-5, with a tentative D call TRBD2 (5 bases). Germline CDR1 is SGHKS and CDR2 is YYEKEE (reference sequence). The CDR3 is made up of 14 amino acids. The CDR3 protein is CASSPTDYQGTQYF. CDR3 DNA: TGTGCCAGCAGCCCCACCGACTACCAAGGGACCCAGTACTTC.

A few counts support this clonotype. This chain joins TRBV7-9 and TRBJ1-4; 8 bases fit TRBD1. CDR1 and CDR2 from the germline V gene are SEHNR and FQNEAQ (reference sequence). The CDR3 is 15 amino acids. Losses at the gene ends were 3 bases for V and 2 bases for J; bases not matched to a gene: 2. The CDR3 DNA sequence: TGTGCCAGCAGCTTTGGACAGGGTACTAATGAAAAACTGTTTTTT. This sequence encodes CASSFGQGTNEKLFF.

This clonotype was seen at least ten times. The chain combines TRBV7-2 with TRBJ1-2, with D unclear. The CDR3 has 15 residues. The V end was cut by 2 bases, the J end by 6 bases, with 16 bases between. Germline V gives CDR1 SGHTA, CDR2 FQGNSA. As DNA, the CDR3 is TGTGCCAGCAGCTTATCAGGCGGGAGCAACGATGGCTACACCTTC. Protein product: CASSLSGGSNDGYTF.

This clonotype was observed a few times. The rearrangement uses TRBV28 and TRBJ1-4, with a weak D call TRBD1 (6 bases). The germline CDR1 and CDR2 sequences are MDHEN and SYDVKM. Trimming took 5 bases from V and 2 from J, leaving 15 bases between them. The CDR3 covers 16 residues. CDR3 bases: TGTGCCAGCAGTCCCGGGGGGGGGGCGACTAATGAAAAACTGTTTTTT. This gives the protein CASSPGGGATNEKLFF. Drawing the rest from reference TRBV28 and TRBJ1-4, the complete variable domain is DVKVTQSSRYLVKRTGEKVFLECVQDMDHENMFWYRQDPGLGLRLIYFSYDVKMKEKGDIPEGYSVSREKKERFSLILESASTNQTSMYLCASSPGGGATNEKLFFGSGTQLSVL.